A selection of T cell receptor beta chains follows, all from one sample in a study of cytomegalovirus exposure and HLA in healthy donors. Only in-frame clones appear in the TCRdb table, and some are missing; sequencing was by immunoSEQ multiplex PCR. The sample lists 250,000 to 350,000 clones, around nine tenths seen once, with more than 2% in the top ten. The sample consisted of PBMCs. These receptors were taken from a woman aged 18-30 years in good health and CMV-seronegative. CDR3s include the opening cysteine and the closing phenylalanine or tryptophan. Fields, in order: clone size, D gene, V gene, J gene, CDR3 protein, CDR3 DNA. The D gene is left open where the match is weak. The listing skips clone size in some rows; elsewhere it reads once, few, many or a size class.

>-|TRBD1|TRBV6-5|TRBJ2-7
CASSSGTGNIYEQYF
TGTGCCAGCAGTTCCGGGACAGGGAATATCTACGAGCAGTACTTC
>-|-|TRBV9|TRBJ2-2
CASSGQSTGELFF
TGTGCCAGCAGCGGACAGTCAACCGGGGAGCTGTTTTTT
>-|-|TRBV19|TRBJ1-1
CASSITWNTEAFF
TGTGCCAGTAGTATTACATGGAACACTGAAGCTTTCTTT
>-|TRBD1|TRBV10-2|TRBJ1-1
CATGQGAGTEAFF
TGCGCCACAGGACAGGGGGCGGGCACTGAAGCTTTCTTT
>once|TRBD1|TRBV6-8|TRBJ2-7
CASSSLRTGSSYEQYF
TGTGCCAGCAGTTCATTACGGACAGGAAGCTCCTACGAGCAGTACTTC
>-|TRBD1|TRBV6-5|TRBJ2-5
CASRIGTGGEKTQYF
TGTGCCAGCAGAATTGGGACAGGGGGCGAGAAGACCCAGTACTTC
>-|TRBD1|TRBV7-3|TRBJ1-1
CASSLTDRGRTEAFF
TGTGCCAGCAGCTTAACGGACAGGGGGCGAACTGAAGCTTTCTTT
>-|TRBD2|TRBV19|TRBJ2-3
CASSIGRLAGTDTQYF
TGTGCCAGTAGTATAGGAAGACTAGCGGGCACAGATACGCAGTATTTT
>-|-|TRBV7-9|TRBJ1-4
CASSPPQGGRGEKLFF
TGTGCCAGCAGCCCTCCCCAGGGAGGGAGGGGGGAAAAACTGTTTTTT
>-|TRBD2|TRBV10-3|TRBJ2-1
CAISEGLAGGRWNEQFF
TGTGCCATCAGTGAGGGACTAGCGGGGGGCCGCTGGAATGAGCAGTTCTTC
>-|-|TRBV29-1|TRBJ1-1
CSAGLNTEAFF
TGCAGCGCAGGGTTGAACACTGAAGCTTTCTTT
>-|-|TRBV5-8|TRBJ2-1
CASSTPRVLYWNEQFF
TGTGCCAGCAGCACTCCGCGGGTACTTTATTGGAATGAGCAGTTCTTC
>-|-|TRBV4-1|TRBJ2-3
CASSHRSTDTQYF
TGCGCCAGCAGCCATAGAAGCACAGATACGCAGTATTTT
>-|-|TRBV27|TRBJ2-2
CASSSHGTGELFF
TGTGCCAGCAGTTCTCACGGCACCGGGGAGCTGTTTTTT
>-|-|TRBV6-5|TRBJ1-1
CASSRPGGVNVIAFF
TGTGCCAGCAGCCGTCCGGGGGGGGTTAATGTCATAGCTTTCTTT
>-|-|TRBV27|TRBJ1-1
CASSLVGGLTEAFF
TGTGCCAGCAGTTTGGTCGGGGGGCTCACTGAAGCTTTCTTT
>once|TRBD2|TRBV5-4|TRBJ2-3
CASSLRLAGNTDTQYF
TGTGCCAGCAGCTTGAGACTAGCGGGGAACACAGATACGCAGTATTTT
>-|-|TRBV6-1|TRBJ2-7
CASSTQGYEQYF
TGTGCCAGCAGTACACAGGGATACGAGCAGTACTTC
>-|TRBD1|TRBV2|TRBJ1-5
CASSVGTAQPQHF
TGTGCCAGCAGTGTCGGGACAGCGCAGCCCCAGCATTTT
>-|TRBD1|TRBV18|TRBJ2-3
CASSPPGTGGGTDTQYF
TGTGCCAGCTCACCACCGGGGACAGGGGGCGGCACAGATACGCAGTATTTT
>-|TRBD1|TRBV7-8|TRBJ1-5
CASSLVYGQGAQPQHF
TGTGCCAGCAGCTTAGTATACGGCCAGGGGGCGCAGCCCCAGCATTTT
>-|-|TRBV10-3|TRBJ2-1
CAISESPSGEQFF
TGTGCCATCAGTGAGTCGCCATCGGGAGAGCAGTTCTTC
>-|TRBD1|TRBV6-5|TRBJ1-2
CASSPTGQVWYGYTF
TGTGCCAGCAGTCCAACAGGACAGGTTTGGTATGGCTACACCTTC
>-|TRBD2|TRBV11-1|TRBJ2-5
CASSNPGTTQETQYF
TGTGCCAGCAGCAACCCCGGGACTACCCAAGAGACCCAGTACTTC
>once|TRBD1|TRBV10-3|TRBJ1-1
CAISSQTGGVNTEAFF
TGTGCCATCAGCTCCCAAACAGGGGGCGTGAACACTGAAGCTTTCTTT
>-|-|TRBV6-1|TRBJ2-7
CASSPEGTFSYEQYF
TGTGCCAGCAGCCCCGAAGGGACTTTCTCCTACGAGCAGTACTTC
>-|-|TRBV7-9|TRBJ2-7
CASSLEGRDEQYF
TGTGCCAGCAGCTTAGAAGGCAGGGACGAGCAGTACTTC
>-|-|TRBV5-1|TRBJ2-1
CASSWGGSDRYNEQFF
TGCGCCAGCAGCTGGGGGGGTTCGGACAGATACAATGAGCAGTTCTTC
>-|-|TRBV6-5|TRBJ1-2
CASSPPPYGYTF
TGTGCCAGCAGTCCCCCTCCTTATGGCTACACCTTC
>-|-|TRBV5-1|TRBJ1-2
CASSLGASTDNYGYTF
TGCGCCAGCAGCTTGGGGGCTTCAACAGATAACTATGGCTACACCTTC
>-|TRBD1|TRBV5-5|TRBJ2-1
CASSLEKGAPNEQFF
TGTGCCAGCAGCTTGGAAAAGGGGGCGCCGAATGAGCAGTTCTTC
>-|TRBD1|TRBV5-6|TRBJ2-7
CASSWGLTGRYEQYF
TGTGCCAGCAGCTGGGGTCTGACAGGGCGCTACGAGCAGTACTTC
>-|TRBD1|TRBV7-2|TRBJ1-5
CASSLVPTGVNQPQHF
TGTGCCAGCAGCTTAGTTCCGACAGGGGTGAATCAGCCCCAGCATTTT
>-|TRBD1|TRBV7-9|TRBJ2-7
CASGFGTGSREQYF
TGTGCCAGCGGATTCGGGACAGGGTCAAGGGAGCAGTACTTC
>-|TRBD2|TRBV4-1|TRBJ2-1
CASSHRTRSRTNEQFF
TGCGCCAGCAGCCATAGGACTAGAAGTCGTACCAATGAGCAGTTCTTC
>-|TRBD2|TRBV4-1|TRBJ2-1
CASSANTGGPVGSYNEQFF
TGCGCCAGCAGCGCAAATACGGGGGGGCCCGTCGGCTCCTACAATGAGCAGTTCTTC
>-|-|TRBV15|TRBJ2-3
CATSGLPSLGTDTQYF
TGTGCCACCTCTGGGCTACCGAGCCTGGGCACAGATACGCAGTATTTT
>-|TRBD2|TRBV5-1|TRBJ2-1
CASSFLAGGPSEQFF
TGCGCCAGCAGCTTTCTAGCGGGGGGGCCAAGTGAGCAGTTCTTC
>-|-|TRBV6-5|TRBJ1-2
CASSPVTGGSVGYTF
TGTGCCAGCAGCCCTGTGACAGGCGGCTCGGTGGGCTACACCTTC
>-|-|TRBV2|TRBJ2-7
CASSEPAGQYF
TGTGCCAGCAGTGAACCAGCGGGGCAGTACTTC
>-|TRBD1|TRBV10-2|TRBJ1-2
CASIGTGRDGYTF
TGCGCCAGCATCGGGACAGGGCGGGATGGCTACACCTTC
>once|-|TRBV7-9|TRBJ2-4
CSSSPLRGGDIQYF
TGTTCCAGCAGCCCCCTCCGAGGGGGGGACATTCAGTACTTC
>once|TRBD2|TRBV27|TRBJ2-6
CASTTGGTSGANVLTF
TGTGCCAGTACAACGGGGGGGACCTCTGGGGCCAACGTCCTGACTTTC
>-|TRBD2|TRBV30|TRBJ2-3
CASGLATSTDTQYF
TGTGCCTCCGGACTAGCGACAAGCACAGATACGCAGTATTTT
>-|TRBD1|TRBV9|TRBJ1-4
CASSRRDSDNEKLFF
TGTGCCAGCAGCAGACGGGACAGCGATAATGAAAAACTGTTTTTT
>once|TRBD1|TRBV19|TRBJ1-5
CASGRDRDQPQHF
TGTGCCAGTGGAAGGGACAGGGATCAGCCCCAGCATTTT
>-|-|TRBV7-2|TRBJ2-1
CASSSTGSSYNEQFF
TGTGCCAGCAGCTCTACCGGGAGCTCCTACAATGAGCAGTTCTTC
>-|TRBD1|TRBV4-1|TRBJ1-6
CASSRLGQGDNSPLHF
TGCGCCAGCAGCCGACTCGGACAGGGAGATAATTCACCCCTCCACTTT